The present T cell receptor (beta chain) was sequenced within a study of blood T cell repertoires in COVID-19. In the study overall: The United States, Italy and Spain supplied acute and convalescent COVID-19 samples.

V shed 6 bases, J shed 5 bases, and the junction held 4 bases outside the gene matches. CDR3 length: 13 amino acids. Germline-derived CDR1 and CDR2 are MNHEY and SVGAGI. In the study's own analysis: From reference gene primer amplification, estimates of nucleated cell counts were derived. The assay was immunoSEQ multiplex PCR, and TCRdb's table has in-frame clones only and misses some. V and J calls plus clone size are reproduced from that table; the DNA served to infer D and trimming. The sample contains approximately 480,000 clones, 89% of which appear only once. Sequenced input: peripheral blood. This rearrangement joins TRBV6-5 to TRBJ2-7; 10 bases are shared with TRBD1. The TCR was taken from a man aged 18 to 30 with COVID-19, enrolled during active disease. CDR3 coding DNA: TGTGCCAGCAGCTCCGGGACAGGGGACGAGCAGTACTTC. Protein sequence: CASSSGTGDEQYF.